The 14 T cell receptor beta chains listed next were all sequenced from one sample in a study of T cells in localized non-small cell lung cancer. Measured with immunoSEQ multiplex PCR; TCRdb has only the in-frame clones, and not every one. Of around 79,000 clones listed, around 80% were seen once; the top ten hold 15% to 20%. Sample: PBMCs, taken before any cancer treatment. The receptors shown here come from a man aged 35 to 69 with stage II squamous cell lung carcinoma.

This clone was seen more than once but under ten times. V usage is TRBV6-6 and J usage is TRBJ1-5; D not certain. Germline CDR1 reads MNHNY; CDR2 reads SVGAGI (reference sequence). The CDR3 consists of 13 residues. The V end lost 2 bases, the J end lost 9 bases, and 11 bases lay between the germline ends. CDR3 in DNA: TGTGCCAGCAGTTACGAGGGCGGGCGGCCCCAGCATTTT. Its protein is CASSYEGGRPQHF.

V gene TRBV6-5 combines with J gene TRBJ1-2; TRBD1 aligns across 11 bases. The CDR3 runs to 15 residues. Germline V CDR1 and CDR2: MNHEY, SVGAGI. Losses at the gene ends were 4 bases for V and 7 bases for J; bases not matched to a gene: 8. The CDR3 nucleotides read TGTGCCAGCAGTTCAAGGACAGGGGGCGAATTTGGCTACACCTTC. This sequence encodes CASSSRTGGEFGYTF.

This clone showed up just once. The chain links TRBV7-9 to TRBJ1-2, with D unclear. In germline, CDR1 is SEHNR, CDR2 FQNEAQ (reference sequence). Deletions cut 3 bases from V and 0 bases from J, with 11 bases between. This CDR3 region has 15 residues. CDR3 amino acids: CASSFLAAANYGYTF. CDR3 DNA sequence: TGTGCCAGCAGCTTTTTGGCAGCAGCTAACTATGGCTACACCTTC.

This rearrangement joins TRBV7-2 to TRBJ2-5; D possibly uses TRBD1 or TRBD2 (5 bases each). CDR3 length equals 15 residues. Trimming left V 3 bases short and J 1 base short, with 12 bases between. Germline lookup yields CDR1 SGHTA and CDR2 FQGNSA. CDR3: CASSFQRGPQETQYF. CDR3 DNA: TGTGCCAGCAGCTTCCAGAGGGGTCCCCAAGAGACCCAGTACTTC.

The rearrangement uses TRBV7-9 and TRBJ2-2; D not resolved. The CDR3 has 12 residues. V lost 2 bases to trimming and J lost 4 bases, with 2 bases between them. The V gene's germline CDR1 is SEHNR and CDR2 FQNEAQ (reference sequence). Here the CDR3 DNA reads TGTGCCAGCAGCTTAAGCACCGGGGAGCTGTTTTTT. The encoded protein is CASSLSTGELFF.

The chain has TRBV9 and TRBJ2-1, with a tentative D call TRBD1 (5 bases). V was clipped by 0 bases and J by 6 bases, with 7 bases between them. There are 13 residues in the CDR3. Germline CDR1 SGDLS, CDR2 YYNGEE. This CDR3 is CASSVGQSNEQFF. The CDR3 DNA reads as TGTGCCAGCAGCGTAGGACAGAGCAATGAGCAGTTCTTC.

The gene calls are TRBV6-1 and TRBJ2-1; perhaps TRBD1 as D (5 bases). The ends were cut back, 5 bases at V and 3 bases at J, with 8 bases in the middle. The CDR3 totals 13 residues. CDR1 and CDR2 from the germline V gene are MNHNS and SASEGT. CDR3 coding DNA: TGTGCCAGCAGTATGACAGTCTACAATGAGCAGTTCTTC. As protein: CASSMTVYNEQFF.

CDR3 DNA: TGTGCCAGCAGTCCGGGACAGGGGAGGACAGATACGCAGTATTTT. Its translation is CASSPGQGRTDTQYF. V usage is TRBV27 and J usage is TRBJ2-3; 10 positions match TRBD1. The ends lost 5 bases at V and 3 bases at J; junction bases unmatched: 5. Germline loops: CDR1 MNHEY, CDR2 SMNVEV (reference sequence). This CDR3 has 15 residues.

This clone showed up just once. The chain uses TRBV6-4 and TRBJ2-1, with TRBD1 identical over 8 bases. Germline V gene sequence: CDR1 MRHNA, CDR2 SNTAGT. Germline trimming cut 4 bases from V and 6 bases from J; bases unmatched to any gene: 5. This CDR3 has 14 amino acids. CDR3 sequence (DNA): TGTGCCAGCAGTGCTACCGGGACAGGCAATGAGCAGTTCTTC. It translates to CASSATGTGNEQFF.

The chain joins TRBV9 to TRBJ1-2; 11 nucleotides match TRBD1. V lost 2 bases and J lost 6; bases outside the gene matches: 6. CDR3 length: 15 amino acids. Germline values: CDR1 SGDLS, CDR2 YYNGEE. In DNA form, the CDR3 reads TGTGCCAGCAGCGTGGCCGGACAGGGGGCTGATGGCTACACCTTC. Protein sequence: CASSVAGQGADGYTF. The complete variable domain, with remaining parts taken from reference TRBV9 and TRBJ1-2, reads DSGVTQTPKHLITATGQRVTLRCSPRSGDLSVYWYQQSLDQGLQFLIQYYNGEERAKGNILERFSAQQFPDLHSELNLSSLELGDSALYFCASSVAGQGADGYTFGSGTRLTVV.

This chain links TRBV29-1 with TRBJ2-1; 8 bases match TRBD1. Looked up from germline, CDR1 is SQVTM and CDR2 is ANQGSEA. V trimming: 6 bases; J trimming: 6 bases; junction bases outside the gene matches: 7. This CDR3 spans 13 amino acids. CDR3 in amino acids: CSVRSGQVNEQFF. CDR3 in DNA: TGCAGCGTCAGATCGGGACAGGTCAATGAGCAGTTCTTC.

This rearrangement joins TRBV7-3 to TRBJ2-1; D possibly corresponds to TRBD2 (6 bases). The CDR3 is 13 amino acids. Germline-derived CDR1 and CDR2 are SGHTA and FQGTGA. Trimming left V 5 bases short and J 9 bases short, with 14 bases between. The CDR3 is CASSTSSDGEQFF. The DNA of the CDR3 is TGTGCCAGCAGCACCTCTAGCGATGGTGAGCAGTTCTTC.

This chain joins TRBV9 and TRBJ2-1; 7 bases are a match to TRBD1. Germline V gives CDR1 SGDLS, CDR2 YYNGEE. CDR3 length: 15 amino acids. J gave up 8 bases and V 1 base, and 9 bases lay outside the gene matches. The chain's CDR3 is CASSVFDRDYDEQFF. The CDR3 nucleotides are TGTGCCAGCAGCGTATTTGACAGGGATTATGATGAGCAGTTCTTC.

The chain has TRBV9 and TRBJ2-5; 9 bases are a match to TRBD1. Germline V lookup: CDR1 SGDLS, CDR2 YYNGEE. There are 17 residues in the CDR3. Losses at the gene ends were 0 bases for V and 5 bases for J; bases not matched to a gene: 11. Here the CDR3 DNA reads TGTGCCAGCAGCGTAGGGTTGGGACAGGGTGACGCGGAGACCCAGTACTTC. This translates into CASSVGLGQGDAETQYF.